The 19 T cell receptor beta chains in this list originate from one sample, sequenced in a study of blood T cell repertoires in COVID-19. Some clones are missing from TCRdb's copy, which holds only in-frame ones; the method was immunoSEQ multiplex PCR. Among approximately 280,000 clones listed, approximately 84% were seen once. Sequenced material: peripheral blood. The receptors come from a woman between 25 and 40 years old who had recovered from COVID-19.

This chain connects TRBV6-6 to TRBJ2-7; D is unresolved. CDR3 length: 15 amino acids. Germline V gene sequence: CDR1 MNHNY, CDR2 SVGAGI (reference sequence). The V and J ends lost 6 bases and 2 bases respectively, with 17 bases between them. The CDR3 loop is CASRDNSPAPYEQYF. The CDR3 coding sequence is TGTGCCAGCAGGGATAACAGCCCCGCTCCCTACGAGCAGTACTTC.

This chain joins TRBV2 and TRBJ2-3; TRBD2 agrees at 9 bases. The V segment lost 4 bases and the J segment 1 base; nucleotides outside the gene matches: 3. CDR3 length equals 15 residues. CDR1 is SNHLY and CDR2 is FYNNEI in the germline V gene. The CDR3 region is CASSVIAGGTDTQYF. Here the CDR3 DNA reads TGTGCCAGCAGTGTCATAGCGGGAGGCACAGATACGCAGTATTTT.

The chain carries TRBV2 and TRBJ2-7, with D possibly TRBD2 on 6 matching bases. Trimming took 3 bases from V and 7 from J, leaving 10 bases between them. The CDR3 totals 12 residues. CDR1 and CDR2 (germline): SNHLY, FYNNEI. The CDR3 nucleotides read TGTGCCAGCAGTGATGACCGGGGGGAGCAGTACTTC. Protein: CASSDDRGEQYF.

V is TRBV6-1 and J is TRBJ2-1; D gene uncertain. There are 16 residues in the CDR3. V lost 2 bases and J lost 0, with 11 bases in between. Per germline, CDR1 MNHNS and CDR2 SASEGT. The CDR3 sequence is CASSERRGSSYNEQFF. The CDR3 DNA is TGTGCCAGCAGTGAACGCCGCGGCAGCTCCTACAATGAGCAGTTCTTC.

The chain joins TRBV11-2 to TRBJ2-3; 9 bases line up with TRBD1. With 5 bases clipped from V and 5 bases from J, the junction kept 5 bases outside the gene matches. This CDR3 contains 14 residues. Germline V lookup: CDR1 SGHAT, CDR2 FQNNGV. The CDR3 loop reads CASSQDRGQDTQYF. The CDR3 DNA follows: TGTGCCAGCAGCCAGGACAGGGGCCAAGATACGCAGTATTTT.

V is TRBV7-9 and J is TRBJ2-1, with 7 bases lining up with TRBD2. Germline CDR1 SEHNR, CDR2 FQNEAQ (reference sequence). This CDR3 region has 15 residues. The V segment lost 3 bases and the J segment 3 bases; nucleotides outside the gene matches: 5. The CDR3 protein is CASSFSGLLYNEQFF. DNA for the CDR3: TGTGCCAGCAGCTTTAGCGGGTTGCTCTACAATGAGCAGTTCTTC.

Details on this clone: Other DNA sequences from this sample encode an identical CDR3 as well. This sequence joins TRBV30 and TRBJ1-6, with 7 bases that match TRBD1. The V gene's germline CDR1 is GTSNPN and CDR2 SVGIG (reference sequence). The CDR3 is 12 residues long. Trimming took 5 bases from V and 6 from J; bases not matched to a gene: 1. The CDR3 DNA sequence: TGTGCCTGGGACAGGGTTAATTCACCCCTCCACTTT. Its protein is CAWDRVNSPLHF.

This clone was detected once. The chain couples TRBV30 to TRBJ1-4; tentatively, D is TRBD1 (5 bases). V lost 3 bases to trimming and J lost 10 bases, with 9 bases between them. The CDR3 is 11 amino acids. Germline CDR1 GTSNPN, CDR2 SVGIG (reference sequence). This CDR3 is CAWSGGGKLFF. The CDR3 DNA reads TGTGCCTGGAGCGGCGGGGGAAAACTGTTTTTT.

V and J are TRBV5-8 and TRBJ1-2; a possible D gene is TRBD1 (5 bases). Germline CDR1 and CDR2: SGHTS and YDEGEE. The CDR3 runs to 14 residues. Trimming removed 1 base from V and 1 base from J, with 8 bases in between. The CDR3 bases are TGTGCCAGCAGCTTGAGGGGTCTTAACTATGGCTACACCTTC. It specifies CASSLRGLNYGYTF.

The chain links TRBV5-4 to TRBJ2-2; possibly TRBD1 for D (6 bases). V dropped 0 bases and J dropped 3 bases, with 12 bases sitting between them. This CDR3 spans 16 amino acids. Germline V gives CDR1 SGHNT, CDR2 YYREEE (reference sequence). The CDR3 nucleotides are TGTGCCAGCAGCTTGGTTCCACAGGGTGACACCGGGGAGCTGTTTTTT. It translates to CASSLVPQGDTGELFF.

In the case of this clone: This sample includes further DNA sequences coding for the same CDR3. The genes are TRBV29-1 and TRBJ2-2, with D hard to call. The V and J ends lost 1 base and 1 base respectively, with 4 bases between them. Germline V CDR1 and CDR2: SQVTM, ANQGSEA. The CDR3 consists of 13 residues. The CDR3 protein is CSVEAGNTGELFF. The CDR3 DNA reads as TGCAGCGTTGAAGCCGGGAACACCGGGGAGCTGTTTTTT.

The chain carries TRBV5-1 and TRBJ2-5, with D possibly matching TRBD2 (6 bases). V gave up 0 bases and J gave up 5 bases, with 14 bases separating them. The CDR3 has 15 amino acids. Looked up from germline, CDR1 is SGHRS and CDR2 is YFSETQ. In DNA, the CDR3 is TGCGCCAGCAGCTTGGCCGAGGAGGGGATGGAGACCCAGTACTTC. Its protein product is CASSLAEEGMETQYF.

This chain joins TRBV27 and TRBJ2-7, with 7 positions matching TRBD1. Germline V CDR1 and CDR2: MNHEY, SMNVEV (reference sequence). Losses at the gene ends were 4 bases for V and 4 bases for J; bases not matched to a gene: 7. The CDR3 totals 14 residues. CDR3 nucleotide sequence: TGTGCCAGCAGTTGGGCCGGGACAGCTTACGAGCAGTACTTC. The encoded protein is CASSWAGTAYEQYF.

The chain has TRBV5-4 and TRBJ2-1; possibly TRBD1 for D (6 bases). This CDR3 has 13 residues. Germline loops: CDR1 SGHNT, CDR2 YYREEE (reference sequence). With 1 base removed from V and 9 bases from J, the gap between germline ends came to 11 bases. As DNA, the CDR3 is TGTGCCAGCAGCTTGTTGACAGGTCTTGAGCAGTTCTTC. Protein product: CASSLLTGLEQFF.

This clone was observed once. The chain links TRBV6-2 or TRBV6-3 to TRBJ2-2, with D uncertain. The CDR3 loop spans 12 amino acids. Germline loops: CDR1 MNHEY, CDR2 SVGEGT. V lost 4 bases and J 6 bases, leaving 6 bases between the germline ends. CDR3 in amino acids: CASSSSPGELFF. The CDR3 DNA sequence: TGTGCCAGCAGTTCTAGTCCCGGGGAGCTGTTTTTT.

This clone was seen only once. This rearrangement joins TRBV28 to TRBJ2-7; 8 bases align to TRBD2. This CDR3 spans 16 amino acids. Germline V CDR1 and CDR2: MDHEN, SYDVKM. V was clipped by 4 bases and J by 4 bases; unmatched bases: 12. CDR3 nucleotides: TGTGCCAGCAGTTCCCCCGGGCGGGAGGATCCTTACGAGCAGTACTTC. This codes for CASSSPGREDPYEQYF.

V and J are TRBV7-9 and TRBJ1-6, with D hard to call. Germline lookup yields CDR1 SEHNR and CDR2 FQNEAQ (reference sequence). Trimming stripped 5 bases from V and 3 bases from J, with 11 bases between. The CDR3 has 15 residues. The CDR3 loop reads CASSPHGDYNSPLHF. CDR3 sequence (DNA): TGTGCCAGCAGCCCCCACGGGGACTATAATTCACCCCTCCACTTT.

The V gene is TRBV30, the J gene TRBJ2-1; no clear D gene. The ends were cut back, 4 bases at V and 4 bases at J, with 20 bases in the middle. In germline, CDR1 is GTSNPN, CDR2 SVGIG (reference sequence). The length of the CDR3 is 16 residues. Here the CDR3 DNA reads TGTGCCTGGAATGTAGAGTCCCCGAGCGAGTACAATGAGCAGTTCTTC. Amino acids: CAWNVESPSEYNEQFF.

The genes are TRBV12-5 and TRBJ2-5, with D uncertain. The length of the CDR3 is 13 residues. From germline, CDR1 is LGHNT and CDR2 FRNRAP. V gave up 7 bases and J gave up 0 bases, with 9 bases separating them. For the CDR3, the DNA is TGTGCTAGTGCCCACACAGACCAAGAGACCCAGTACTTC. This translates into CASAHTDQETQYF. Full variable domain (missing parts from reference TRBV12-5 and TRBJ2-5): DARVTQTPRHKVTEMGQEVTMRCQPILGHNTVFWYRQTMMQGLELLAYFRNRAPLDDSGMPKDRFSAEMPDATLATLKIQPSEPRDSAVYFCASAHTDQETQYFGPGTRLLVL.